This T cell receptor (beta chain) was captured by sequencing in a study of post-analysis software for immune sequencing data. Across the study: Disease courses included relapsing-remitting, secondary progressive and progressive-relapsing multiple sclerosis.

With 4 bases removed from V and 4 bases from J, the gap between germline ends came to 11 bases. The CDR3 has 13 amino acids. Study-level points and caveats: A few TRBV segments (TRBV5-6, TRBV5-1 and TRBV20-1 among them) occurred more frequently in patients than in controls.

Comment on this clonotype: What it binds is unknown.

The TCR beta cDNA libraries contained unique molecular identifiers. Via MiXCR, TCRdb re-called the PCR reads, giving one row per CDR3 protein. This table has roughly 600,000 distinct CDR3 sequences, about 40% appearing once. This clonotype originated in a girl aged 5-17 years with multiple sclerosis. The chain carries TRBV12-3 or TRBV12-4 and TRBJ2-7; D is unresolved. The sequenced sample was blood. The CDR3 DNA follows: TGTGCCAGCAGTTCCGAGTTTCTTTACGAGCAGTACTTC. Amino acids: CASSSEFLYEQYF.